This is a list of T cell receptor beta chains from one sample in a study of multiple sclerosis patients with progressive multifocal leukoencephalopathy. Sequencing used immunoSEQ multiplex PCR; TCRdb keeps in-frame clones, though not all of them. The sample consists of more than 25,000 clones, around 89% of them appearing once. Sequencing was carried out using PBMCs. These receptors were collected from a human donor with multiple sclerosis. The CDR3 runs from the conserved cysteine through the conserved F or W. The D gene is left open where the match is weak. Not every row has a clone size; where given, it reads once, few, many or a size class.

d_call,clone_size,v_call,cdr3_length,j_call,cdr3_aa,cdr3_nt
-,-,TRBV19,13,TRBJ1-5,CASTGRAMGAQHF,TGTGCCAGTACCGGACGGGCCATGGGAGCCCAGCATTTT
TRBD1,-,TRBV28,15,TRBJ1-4,CASSLSTGQGGKLFF,TGTGCCAGCAGTTTATCTACGGGACAGGGGGGAAAACTGTTTTTT
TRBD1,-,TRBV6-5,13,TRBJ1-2,CASSRDRGDGYTF,TGTGCCAGCAGCAGAGACAGGGGAGATGGCTACACCTTC
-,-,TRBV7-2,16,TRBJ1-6,CASSLQGYSVNSPLHF,TGTGCCAGCAGCTTACAGGGGTATAGCGTGAATTCACCCCTCCACTTT
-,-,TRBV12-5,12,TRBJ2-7,CASGLGTYEQYF,TGTGCTAGTGGTTTGGGAACCTACGAGCAGTACTTC
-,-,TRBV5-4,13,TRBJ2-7,CASSLDLYSEQYF,TGTGCCAGCAGCTTGGACCTTTACAGCGAGCAGTACTTC
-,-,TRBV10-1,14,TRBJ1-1,CASSESPMNTEAFF,TGCGCCAGCAGTGAGTCGCCCATGAACACTGAAGCTTTCTTT
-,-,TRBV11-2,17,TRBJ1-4,CASSPTGGLATNEKLFF,TGTGCCAGCAGCCCGACTGGGGGGCTTGCAACTAATGAAAAACTGTTTTTT
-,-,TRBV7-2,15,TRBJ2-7,CASSLGWRASSGQYF,TGTGCCAGCAGCTTAGGGTGGCGAGCTTCCAGTGGTCAGTACTTC
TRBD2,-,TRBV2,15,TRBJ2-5,CASSGVSGGKETQYF,TGTGCCAGCAGTGGAGTTAGCGGGGGGAAAGAGACCCAGTACTTC
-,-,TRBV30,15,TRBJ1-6,CAWSVRRQVYSPLHF,TGTGCCTGGAGTGTAAGGAGACAGGTTTATTCACCCCTCCACTTT
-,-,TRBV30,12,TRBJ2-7,CAWSPSGDEQYF,TGTGCCTGGAGCCCCTCGGGCGACGAGCAGTACTTC
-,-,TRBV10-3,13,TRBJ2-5,CAISESFVETQYF,TGTGCCATCAGTGAGTCCTTCGTGGAGACCCAGTACTTC
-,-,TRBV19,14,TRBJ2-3,CASSRLVGQDTQYF,TGTGCCAGTAGTAGGTTAGTAGGCCAAGATACGCAGTATTTT
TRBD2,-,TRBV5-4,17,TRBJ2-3,CASSLERGGRSTDTQYF,TGTGCCAGCAGCTTGGAGCGGGGGGGCCGGAGCACAGATACGCAGTATTTT
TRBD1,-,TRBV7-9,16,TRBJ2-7,CASSLGDSRINYEQYF,TGTGCCAGCAGCTTAGGGGACAGCCGCATAAACTACGAGCAGTACTTC
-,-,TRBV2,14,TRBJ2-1,CATQGPVRNNEQFF,TGTGCCACTCAAGGGCCTGTTCGAAACAATGAGCAGTTCTTC
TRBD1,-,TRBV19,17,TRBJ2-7,CASSQKQGTIIPYEQYF,TGTGCCAGCAGTCAGAAACAGGGGACCATAATACCCTACGAGCAGTACTTC
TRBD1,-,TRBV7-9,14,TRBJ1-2,CASSPRQGANGYTF,TGTGCCAGCAGCCCGCGACAGGGGGCCAATGGCTACACCTTC
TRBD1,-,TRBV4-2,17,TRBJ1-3,CASSQEGTAYSGNTIYF,TGTGCCAGCAGCCAAGAAGGGACAGCCTACTCTGGAAACACCATATATTTT
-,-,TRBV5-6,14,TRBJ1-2,CASSLAGVNYGYTF,TGTGCCAGCAGCTTGGCAGGGGTAAACTATGGCTACACCTTC
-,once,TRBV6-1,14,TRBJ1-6,CASIIGDYNSPLHF,TGTGCCAGCATCATAGGGGACTATAATTCACCCCTCCACTTT
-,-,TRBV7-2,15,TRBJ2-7,CASSLSRASSYEQYF,TGTGCCAGCAGCTTAAGCAGGGCGTCTTCCTACGAGCAGTACTTC